The T cell receptor (beta chain) described here comes from a study of T-cell memory formation after mild COVID-19. The overall study: Each donor largely had its own TCR clusters. Study observations and caveats: Clones shrinking between day 15 and 85 showed a balanced CD4/CD8 split, and those that grew later tilted toward CD4+.

cDNA libraries for TCR alpha and TCR beta, carrying sample barcodes and UMIs, came from 5'RACE with constant-segment primers. TCRdb reanalysed the 5' RACE reads using MiXCR and keeps one entry per CDR3 protein. Of 190,000 or so distinct CDR3 sequences in the sample, about 21% were seen once. Germline V gene sequence: CDR1 SGDLS, CDR2 YYNGEE. Trimming removed 5 bases from V and 5 bases from J, with 5 bases in between. The CDR3 length is 11 residues. With respect to this clonotype: Its antigen is unidentified.

The clonotype originates from an adult woman who had mild COVID-19 (a few samples of this study predate the infection). Cell type and time point are not known. This rearrangement joins TRBV9 to TRBJ2-1; D is uncertain. Sequenced: PBMCs or a T cell subset sorted from them (not recorded which). In DNA, the CDR3 is TGTGCCAGCAGGGGAAACAATGAGCAGTTCTTC. This sequence encodes CASRGNNEQFF.